This TCR beta chain was obtained from a study of T cells in Graves' hyperthyroidism and ophthalmopathy. This clonotype was counted many times. Its antigen is as yet unknown. RNA transcripts gave rise to amplified TCR beta CDR3 regions. Initially, a first-round RT-PCR of the TCR CDR3 employed the HTBI primer set. TCRdb passed the multiplex PCR reads through MiXCR, listing each CDR3 protein once. The sample includes roughly 550,000 distinct CDR3 sequences, roughly 16% seen only once; the top ten take 25% to 30%. Study-wide results and limits: From stable hyperthyroidism, ophthalmopathy was separated by a 13 V-J model.

Germline V gene data show CDR1 as MNHNS and CDR2 as SASEGT. CDR3 size: 15 residues. V was clipped by 5 bases and J by 10 bases; unmatched bases: 11. The TCR originated in a woman in her thirties with Graves' ophthalmopathy. Sequencing input: blood. This rearrangement joins TRBV6-1 to TRBJ2-1; 10 positions match TRBD1. The CDR3 sequence is CASSTGQGRLGEQFF. The DNA for the CDR3 is TGTGCCAGCAGTACGGGACAGGGGCGATTAGGCGAGCAGTTCTTC.